The T cell receptor (beta chain) under discussion was sequenced for a study of T cells in Graves' hyperthyroidism and ophthalmopathy. Germline V gene sequence: CDR1 ENHRY, CDR2 SYGVKD. The ends lost 0 bases at V and 0 bases at J; junction bases unmatched: 7. The CDR3 is 19 residues long. General study results and limits: Most thyroid clonotypes that were expanded above 0.001 also turned up in blood.

It was RNA transcripts that yielded the amplified TCR beta CDR3 regions. Carried out on the TCR CDR3, a first-round RT-PCR used the HTBI primer set. TCRdb reprocessed the multiplex PCR reads via MiXCR and lists one record per CDR3 protein. This sample has some 560,000 distinct CDR3 sequences; less than 20% occur once, and the top ten carry about 7%. This clonotype was picked up a small number of times. Its antigen is not identified. What was sequenced was blood. This TCR derives from a woman aged 25 to 39 with Graves' hyperthyroidism. The gene calls are TRBV10-3 and TRBJ2-2; 10 bases are shared with TRBD1. Here the CDR3 DNA reads TGTGCCATCAGTGAGTCGTTGACAGGGGGCTCCGCGAACACCGGGGAGCTGTTTTTT. Protein product: CAISESLTGGSANTGELFF.